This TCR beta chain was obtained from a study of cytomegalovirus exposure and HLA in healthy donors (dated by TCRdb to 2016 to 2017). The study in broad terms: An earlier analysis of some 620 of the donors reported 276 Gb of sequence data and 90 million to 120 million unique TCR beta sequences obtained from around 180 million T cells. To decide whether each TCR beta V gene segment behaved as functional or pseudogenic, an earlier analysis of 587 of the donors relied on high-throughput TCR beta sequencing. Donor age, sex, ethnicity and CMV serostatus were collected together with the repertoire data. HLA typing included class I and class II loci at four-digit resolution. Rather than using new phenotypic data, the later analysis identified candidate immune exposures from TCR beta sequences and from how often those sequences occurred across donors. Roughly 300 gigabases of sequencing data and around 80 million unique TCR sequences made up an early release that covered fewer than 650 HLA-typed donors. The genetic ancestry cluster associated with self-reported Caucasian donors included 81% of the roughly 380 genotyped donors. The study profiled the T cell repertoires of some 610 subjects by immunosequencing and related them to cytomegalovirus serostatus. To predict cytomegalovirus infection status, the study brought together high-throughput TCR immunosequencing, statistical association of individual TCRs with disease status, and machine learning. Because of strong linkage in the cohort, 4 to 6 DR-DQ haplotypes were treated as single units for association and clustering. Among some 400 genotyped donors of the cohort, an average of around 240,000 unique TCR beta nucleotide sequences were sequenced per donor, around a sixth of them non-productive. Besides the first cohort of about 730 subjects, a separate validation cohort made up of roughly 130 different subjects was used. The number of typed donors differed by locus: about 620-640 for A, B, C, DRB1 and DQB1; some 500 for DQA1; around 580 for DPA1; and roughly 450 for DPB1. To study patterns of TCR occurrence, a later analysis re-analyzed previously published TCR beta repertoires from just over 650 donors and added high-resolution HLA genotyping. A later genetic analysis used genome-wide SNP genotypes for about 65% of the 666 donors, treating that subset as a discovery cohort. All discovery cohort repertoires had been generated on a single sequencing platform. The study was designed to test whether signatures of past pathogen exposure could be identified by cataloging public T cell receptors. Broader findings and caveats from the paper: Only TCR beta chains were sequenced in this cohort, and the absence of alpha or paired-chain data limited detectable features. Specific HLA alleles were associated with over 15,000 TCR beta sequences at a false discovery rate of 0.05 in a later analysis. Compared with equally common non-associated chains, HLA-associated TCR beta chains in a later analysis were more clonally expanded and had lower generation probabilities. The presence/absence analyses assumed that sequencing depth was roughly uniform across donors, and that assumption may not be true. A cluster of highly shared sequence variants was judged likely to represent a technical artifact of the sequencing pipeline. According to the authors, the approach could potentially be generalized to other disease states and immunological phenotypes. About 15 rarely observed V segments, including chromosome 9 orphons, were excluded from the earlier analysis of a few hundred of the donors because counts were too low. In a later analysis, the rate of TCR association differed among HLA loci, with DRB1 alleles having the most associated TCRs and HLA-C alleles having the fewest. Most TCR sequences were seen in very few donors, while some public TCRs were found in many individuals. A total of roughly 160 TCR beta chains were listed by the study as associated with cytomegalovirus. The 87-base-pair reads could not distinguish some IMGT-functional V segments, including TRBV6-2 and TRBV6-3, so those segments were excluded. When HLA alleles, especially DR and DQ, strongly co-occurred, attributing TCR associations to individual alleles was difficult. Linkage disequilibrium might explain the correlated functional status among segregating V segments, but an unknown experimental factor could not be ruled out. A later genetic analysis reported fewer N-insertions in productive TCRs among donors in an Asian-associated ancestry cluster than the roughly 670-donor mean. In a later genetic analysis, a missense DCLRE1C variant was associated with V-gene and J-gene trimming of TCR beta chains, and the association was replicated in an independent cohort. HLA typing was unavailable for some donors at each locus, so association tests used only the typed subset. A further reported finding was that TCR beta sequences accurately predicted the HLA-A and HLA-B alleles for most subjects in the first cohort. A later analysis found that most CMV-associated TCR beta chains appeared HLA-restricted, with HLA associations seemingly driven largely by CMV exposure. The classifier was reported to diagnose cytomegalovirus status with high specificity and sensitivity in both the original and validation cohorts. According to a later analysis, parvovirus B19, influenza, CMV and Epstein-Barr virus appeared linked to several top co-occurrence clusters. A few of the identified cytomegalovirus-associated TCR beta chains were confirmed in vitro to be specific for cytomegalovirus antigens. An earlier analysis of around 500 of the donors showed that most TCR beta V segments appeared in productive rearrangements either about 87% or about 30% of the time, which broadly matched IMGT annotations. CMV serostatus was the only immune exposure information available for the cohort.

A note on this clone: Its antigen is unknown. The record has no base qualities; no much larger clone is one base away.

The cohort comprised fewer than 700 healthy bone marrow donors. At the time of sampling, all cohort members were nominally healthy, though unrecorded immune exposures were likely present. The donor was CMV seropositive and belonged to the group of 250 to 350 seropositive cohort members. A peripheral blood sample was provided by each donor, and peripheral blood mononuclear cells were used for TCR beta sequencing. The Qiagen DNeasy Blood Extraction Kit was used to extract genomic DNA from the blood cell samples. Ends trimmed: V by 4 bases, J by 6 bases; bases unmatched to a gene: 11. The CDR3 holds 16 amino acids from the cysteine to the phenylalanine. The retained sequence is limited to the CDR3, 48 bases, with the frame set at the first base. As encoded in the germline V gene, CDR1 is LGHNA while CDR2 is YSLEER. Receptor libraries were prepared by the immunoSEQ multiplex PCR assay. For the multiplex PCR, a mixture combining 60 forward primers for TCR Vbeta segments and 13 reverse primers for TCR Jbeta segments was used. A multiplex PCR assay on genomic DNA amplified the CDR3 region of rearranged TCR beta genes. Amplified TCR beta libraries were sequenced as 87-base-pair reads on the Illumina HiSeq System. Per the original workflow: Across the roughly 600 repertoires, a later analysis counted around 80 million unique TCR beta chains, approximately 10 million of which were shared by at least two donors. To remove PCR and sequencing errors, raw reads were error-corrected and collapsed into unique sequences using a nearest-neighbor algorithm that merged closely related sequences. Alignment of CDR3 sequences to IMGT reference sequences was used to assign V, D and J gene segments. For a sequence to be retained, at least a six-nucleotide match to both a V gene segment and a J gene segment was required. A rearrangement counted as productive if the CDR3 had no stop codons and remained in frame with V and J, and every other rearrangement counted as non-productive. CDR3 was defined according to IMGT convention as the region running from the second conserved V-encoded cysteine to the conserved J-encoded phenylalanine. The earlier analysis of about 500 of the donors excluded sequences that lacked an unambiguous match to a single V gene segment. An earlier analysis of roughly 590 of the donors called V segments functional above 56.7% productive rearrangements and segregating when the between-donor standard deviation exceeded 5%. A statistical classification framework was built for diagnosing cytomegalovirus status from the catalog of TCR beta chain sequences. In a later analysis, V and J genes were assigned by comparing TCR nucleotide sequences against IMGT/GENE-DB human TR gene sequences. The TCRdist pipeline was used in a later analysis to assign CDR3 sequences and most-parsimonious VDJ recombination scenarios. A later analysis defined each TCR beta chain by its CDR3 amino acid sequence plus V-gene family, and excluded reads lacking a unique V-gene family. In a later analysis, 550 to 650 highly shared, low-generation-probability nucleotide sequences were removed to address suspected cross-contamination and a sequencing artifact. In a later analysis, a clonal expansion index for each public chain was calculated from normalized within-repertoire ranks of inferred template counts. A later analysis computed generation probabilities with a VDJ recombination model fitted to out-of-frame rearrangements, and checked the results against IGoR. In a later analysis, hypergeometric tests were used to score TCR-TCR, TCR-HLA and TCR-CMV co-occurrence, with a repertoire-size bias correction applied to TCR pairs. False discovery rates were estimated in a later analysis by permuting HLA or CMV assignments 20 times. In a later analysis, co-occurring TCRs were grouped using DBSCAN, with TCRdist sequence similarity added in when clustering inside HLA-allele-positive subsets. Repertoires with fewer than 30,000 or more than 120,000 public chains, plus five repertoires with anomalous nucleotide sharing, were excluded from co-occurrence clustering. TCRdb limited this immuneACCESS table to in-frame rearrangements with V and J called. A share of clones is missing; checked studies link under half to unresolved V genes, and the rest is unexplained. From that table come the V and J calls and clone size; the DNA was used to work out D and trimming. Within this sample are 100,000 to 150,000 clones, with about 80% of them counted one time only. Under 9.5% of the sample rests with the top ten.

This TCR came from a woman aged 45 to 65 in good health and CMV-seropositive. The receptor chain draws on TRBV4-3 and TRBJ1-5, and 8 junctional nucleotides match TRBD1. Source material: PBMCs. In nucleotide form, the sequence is TGCGCCAGCAGCCCAAAAGCCACAGGGGGAGGTCAGCCCCAGCATTTT. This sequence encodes CASSPKATGGGQPQHF.